These 2 T cell receptor beta chains originate from one sample sequenced in a study of T-cell memory formation after mild COVID-19. Via MiXCR, TCRdb re-called the 5' RACE reads, giving one row per CDR3 protein. This table has roughly 350,000 distinct CDR3 sequences, about an eighth appearing once. Input material: PBMCs or a T cell subset sorted from them (not recorded which). The receptors come from a young man who had mild COVID-19 (a few samples of this study predate the infection). Cell type and time point are not known.

V gene TRBV11-2 combines with J gene TRBJ2-7; D remains ambiguous. The CDR3 length is 12 residues. Germline V lookup: CDR1 SGHAT, CDR2 FQNNGV. Trimming cost V 3 bases and J 3 bases, with 6 bases left between them. Written as DNA, the CDR3 is TGTGCCAGCAGCTTGATTTTCTACGAGCAGTACTTC. It translates to CASSLIFYEQYF.

This clonotype occurred a few times. The chain recombines TRBV20-1 with TRBJ2-3, with D tentatively TRBD1 or TRBD2 (5 bases each). V lost 6 bases and J 5 bases, leaving 15 bases between the germline ends. The length of the CDR3 is 13 residues. CDR1 and CDR2 (germline): DFQATT, SNEGSKA (reference sequence). CDR3 region: CSAGPGTLDTQYF. CDR3 nucleotides: TGCAGTGCCGGTCCCGGGACGCTAGATACGCAGTATTTT.